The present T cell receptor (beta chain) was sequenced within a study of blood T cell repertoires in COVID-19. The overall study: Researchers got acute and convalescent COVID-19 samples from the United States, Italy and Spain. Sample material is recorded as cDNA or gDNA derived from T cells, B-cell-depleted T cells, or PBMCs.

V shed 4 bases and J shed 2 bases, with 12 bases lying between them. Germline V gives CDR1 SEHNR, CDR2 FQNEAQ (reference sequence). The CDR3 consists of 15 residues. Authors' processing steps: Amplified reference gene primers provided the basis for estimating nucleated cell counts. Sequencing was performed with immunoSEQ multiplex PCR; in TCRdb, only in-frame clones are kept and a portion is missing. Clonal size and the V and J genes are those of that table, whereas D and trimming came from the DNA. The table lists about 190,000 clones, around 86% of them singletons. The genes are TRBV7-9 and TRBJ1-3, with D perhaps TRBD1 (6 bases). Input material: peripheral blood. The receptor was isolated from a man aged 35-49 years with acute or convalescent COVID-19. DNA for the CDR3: TGTGCCAGCAGCTCCGAACAGGGACCTGGAAACACCATATATTTT. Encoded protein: CASSSEQGPGNTIYF.